The clone carrying this T cell receptor (beta chain) has just a few counts. Its target is unknown. These data come from a study of memory CD4+ T cells and cytomegalovirus serostatus. Study-wide context: This sample comes from healthy Belgian adults, under 10 CMV seropositive, approximately 22 seronegative. Study-level points and caveats: Suggested: most of the CMV-linked TCR signature lies in CD4+ memory cells. CMV serostatus prediction reached median AUC around 0.95, or 0.9 with US-trained model.

The sort gate was single viable CD3+CD4+CD8-CD45RO+ cells for memory CD4+ T cells. Libraries were prepared by immunoSEQ multiplex PCR; TCRdb keeps only in-frame clonotypes and omits some of them. The sample yields some 52,000 clones, about 80% seen once. This TCR was sampled from an adult in good health and CMV-seropositive. The sample taken for sequencing was memory CD4+ T cells from blood.

As DNA, the CDR3 is TGTGCCAGCAGTGAAGGACAGGGATATAAAGAGCAGTACTTC. It translates to CASSEGQGYKEQYF. This chain connects TRBV2 to TRBJ2-7, with 7 nucleotides matching TRBD1. J was trimmed by 7 bases and V by 1 base; bases with no gene match: 7. The CDR3 consists of 14 residues. CDR1 and CDR2 (germline): SNHLY, FYNNEI.